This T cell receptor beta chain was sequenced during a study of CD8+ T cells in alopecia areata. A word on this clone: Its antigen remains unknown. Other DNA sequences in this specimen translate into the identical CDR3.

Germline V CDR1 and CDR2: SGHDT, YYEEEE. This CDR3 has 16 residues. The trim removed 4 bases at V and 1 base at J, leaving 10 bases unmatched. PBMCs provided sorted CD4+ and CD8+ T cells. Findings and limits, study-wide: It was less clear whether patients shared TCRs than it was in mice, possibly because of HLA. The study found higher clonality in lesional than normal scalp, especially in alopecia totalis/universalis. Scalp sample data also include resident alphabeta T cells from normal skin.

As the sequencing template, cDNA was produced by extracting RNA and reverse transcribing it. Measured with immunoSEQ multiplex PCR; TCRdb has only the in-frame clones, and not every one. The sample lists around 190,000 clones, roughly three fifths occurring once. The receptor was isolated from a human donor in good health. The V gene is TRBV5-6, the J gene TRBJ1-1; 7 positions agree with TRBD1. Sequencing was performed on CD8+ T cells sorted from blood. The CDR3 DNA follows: TGTGCCAGCAGCCTGGTACCGGGACAGAGGAACACTGAAGCTTTCTTT. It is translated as CASSLVPGQRNTEAFF.